These 23 T cell receptor beta chains originate from one sample sequenced in a study of beta chain features in type 1 diabetes. TCRB transcripts that were expressed got sequenced, as all of the isolated RNA had been reverse transcribed. Data came from immunoSEQ multiplex PCR; TCRdb stores just in-frame clones and leaves some out. The data show hundreds of thousands of clones, with roughly an eighth seen just once and about 0.045% held by the top ten. The sample was naive CD4+ T cells from blood. The receptors stem from a woman between 18 and 29 years old in good health.

In this sample, this clone turned up a few times. The V call is TRBV9, the J call TRBJ1-2, with D unclear. This CDR3 contains 14 residues. V was trimmed by 3 bases and J by 2 bases, leaving 11 bases between them. The germline gives CDR1 SGDLS, CDR2 YYNGEE. This CDR3 reads CASSEGTFNYGYTF. CDR3 in DNA: TGTGCCAGCAGCGAGGGTACATTCAACTATGGCTACACCTTC.

V gene TRBV7-2 combines with J gene TRBJ2-3; tentatively, D is TRBD1 or TRBD2 (5 bases each). Germline V gene data show CDR1 as SGHTA and CDR2 as FQGNSA. V lost 3 bases, J lost 3 bases, and 13 bases lay in between. The CDR3 sequence is 15 residues long. The CDR3 spells CASSLWGWGTDTQYF. The DNA of the CDR3 is TGTGCCAGCAGCTTGTGGGGGTGGGGTACAGATACGCAGTATTTT.

This clone occurred a few times. This sequence joins TRBV2 and TRBJ2-3, with TRBD2 matching over 7 bases. The junction had 3 bases not matched to a gene; V was cut back by 5 bases and J by 4 bases. The germline V gene encodes CDR1 SNHLY and CDR2 FYNNEI. The CDR3 spans 13 residues. The CDR3 DNA is TGTGCCAGCAGTCGGGGGGTGTCAGATACGCAGTATTTT. This encodes CASSRGVSDTQYF.

There are a few counts of this clone. The chain is built from TRBV23-1 and TRBJ2-2; tentative D call: TRBD1 (6 bases). TRBV23-1 is given ORF status, its function remaining uncertain. Trimming pared 0 bases from V and 0 bases from J, leaving 8 bases between. The length of the CDR3 is 16 residues. The CDR3 DNA reads as TGCGCCAGCAGTCAATCCCCAGGGGCGAACACCGGGGAGCTGTTTTTT. Translation gives CASSQSPGANTGELFF.

The CDR3 bases are TGCGCCAGCAGCCAAACAGGAATAACCCGCACAGATACGCAGTATTTT. The encoded protein is CASSQTGITRTDTQYF. This sequence joins TRBV4-1 and TRBJ2-3; D perhaps matches TRBD1 (5 bases). The CDR3 consists of 16 residues. CDR1 is MGHRA and CDR2 is YSYEKL in the germline V gene. V was cut by 2 bases and J by 1 base, with 13 bases left in between.

The genes are TRBV19 and TRBJ2-1, with 10 bases fitting TRBD1. The CDR3 runs to 15 residues. V trimming: 5 bases; J trimming: 9 bases; junction bases outside the gene matches: 10. Looked up from germline, CDR1 is LNHDA and CDR2 is SQIVND (reference sequence). The CDR3 reads CASSGTGTGEFEQFF. For the CDR3, the DNA is TGTGCCAGTAGTGGGACCGGGACAGGGGAGTTTGAGCAGTTCTTC. The full variable domain, in which reference TRBV19 and TRBJ2-1 provide the parts outside the CDR3, is DGGITQSPKYLFRKEGQNVTLSCEQNLNHDAMYWYRQDPGQGLRLIYYSQIVNDFQKGDIAEGYSVSREKKESFPLTVTSAQKNPTAFYLCASSGTGTGEFEQFFGPGTRLTVL.

The chain has TRBV5-6 and TRBJ2-1; no clear D gene. Germline V gives CDR1 SGHDT, CDR2 YYEEEE. V was pared by 2 bases and J by 2 bases, with 8 bases between. This CDR3 has 14 amino acids. The CDR3 coding sequence is TGTGCCAGCAGCTTTGCCGGAACCTACAATGAGCAGTTCTTC. It codes for CASSFAGTYNEQFF.

This clone was found a few times. The V gene is TRBV18, the J gene TRBJ2-1, with a tentative D call TRBD1 (6 bases). Germline values: CDR1 KGHSH, CDR2 LQKENI. This CDR3 has 15 residues. V shed 6 bases and J shed 1 base, with 13 bases lying between them. The CDR3 protein is CASSAQQGSYNEQFF. The CDR3 region has the DNA TGTGCCAGCTCGGCTCAACAGGGATCCTACAATGAGCAGTTCTTC.

In its sample, this clone was seen a few times. The gene calls are TRBV5-4 and TRBJ2-3, with TRBD2 identical over 11 bases. Germline CDR1 and CDR2: SGHNT and YYREEE (reference sequence). V shed 4 bases and J 3 bases; nucleotides not matched to a gene: 10. This CDR3 has 17 residues. CDR3 region: CASSPKLAGATTDTQYF. The DNA of the CDR3 is TGTGCCAGCAGCCCGAAACTAGCGGGGGCCACGACAGATACGCAGTATTTT.

The chain employs TRBV4-1 and TRBJ1-1; D is undetermined. Trimming removed 1 base from V and 1 base from J, with 10 bases in between. The CDR3 length is 15 residues. From germline, CDR1 is MGHRA and CDR2 YSYEKL. The CDR3 DNA reads as TGCGCCAGCAGCCAAGTCGGGAGTAGGAACACTGAAGCTTTCTTT. This translates into CASSQVGSRNTEAFF.

The rearrangement uses TRBV9 and TRBJ1-4; the D is unclear. V dropped 4 bases and J dropped 0 bases, with 10 bases sitting between them. CDR3 length equals 15 residues. CDR1 SGDLS and CDR2 YYNGEE come from the germline V gene. The CDR3 nucleotides read TGTGCCAGCAGCCCCCGAGGATCAACTAATGAAAAACTGTTTTTT. Its protein is CASSPRGSTNEKLFF.

The gene calls are TRBV19 and TRBJ2-7; D might be TRBD1 (5 bases). The germline gives CDR1 LNHDA, CDR2 SQIVND (reference sequence). The CDR3 runs 15 residues. Trimming cost V 1 base and J 2 bases, with 12 bases left between them. CDR3 sequence: CASSIARRDPYEQYF. CDR3 bases: TGTGCCAGTAGTATAGCCCGCAGGGATCCCTACGAGCAGTACTTC.

The rearrangement uses TRBV28 and TRBJ2-5; D not certain. V lost 2 bases and J lost 9, with 10 bases in between. The CDR3 has 12 residues. Germline V gene data show CDR1 as MDHEN and CDR2 as SYDVKM. CDR3 sequence (DNA): TGTGCCAGCAGTTTAGCGGTGTCGGCCCAGTACTTC. Translated, it gives CASSLAVSAQYF.

This chain links TRBV6-1 with TRBJ2-7; 7 bases are a match to TRBD1. Germline V gene sequence: CDR1 MNHNS, CDR2 SASEGT. The CDR3 sequence is 14 residues long. The J segment lost 5 bases and the V segment lost 6 bases, leaving 10 bases of the junction unmatched. CDR3 DNA: TGTGCCAGCAGCCTACCCGACAGGGTTGACGAGCAGTACGTC. Encoded protein: CASSLPDRVDEQYV.

This clone was counted many times. The chain links TRBV7-9 to TRBJ2-1, with D possibly matching TRBD2 (5 bases). The CDR3 is 13 amino acids. Germline-derived CDR1 and CDR2 are SEHNR and FQNEAQ (reference sequence). V lost 7 bases to trimming and J lost 3 bases, with 10 bases between them. CDR3 DNA: TGTGCCAGCAAACGACGGGACTACAATGAGCAGTTCTTC. Translation: CASKRRDYNEQFF.

This chain joins TRBV28 and TRBJ2-2, with D maybe TRBD1 (5 bases). The V end lost 3 bases, the J end lost 1 base, and 9 bases lay between the germline ends. Germline V gene sequence: CDR1 MDHEN, CDR2 SYDVKM. This CDR3 contains 15 residues. The DNA of the CDR3 is TGTGCCAGCAGTTTGTGGGGCGGGAACACCGGGGAGCTGTTTTTT. It is translated as CASSLWGGNTGELFF.

V and J are TRBV20-1 and TRBJ1-4; no firm D call. The V and J ends lost 6 bases and 14 bases respectively, with 16 bases between them. This CDR3 is 11 amino acids long. Germline lookup yields CDR1 DFQATT and CDR2 SNEGSKA (reference sequence). The CDR3 DNA sequence: TGCAGTGCCCCGTCGGATTCGAGGCTGTTTTTT. It codes for CSAPSDSRLFF.

This clone came up a few times. This same CDR3 is encoded by further DNA sequences in the sample. The V gene is TRBV9, the J gene TRBJ2-1; D not resolved. CDR1 SGDLS and CDR2 YYNGEE come from the germline V gene. V lost 7 bases and J lost 0, with 11 bases in between. The CDR3 has 14 residues. Written as DNA, the CDR3 is TGTGCCAGCTCGGTGGTCAGCTCCTACAATGAGCAGTTCTTC. Translated, it gives CASSVVSSYNEQFF. Together with reference TRBV9 and TRBJ2-1, the CDR3 gives the full variable domain: DSGVTQTPKHLITATGQRVTLRCSPRSGDLSVYWYQQSLDQGLQFLIQYYNGEERAKGNILERFSAQQFPDLHSELNLSSLELGDSALYFCASSVVSSYNEQFFGPGTRLTVL.

V usage is TRBV18 and J usage is TRBJ2-3; TRBD1 is a possible D gene (5 bases). The CDR3 length is 15 residues. Germline CDR1 and CDR2: KGHSH and LQKENI. V was pared by 5 bases and J by 6 bases, with 18 bases between. The CDR3 nucleotides are TGTGCCAGCTCAACAGACACTCTCAGGGCTGATACGCAGTATTTT. It translates to CASSTDTLRADTQYF. Using reference TRBV18 and TRBJ2-3 for the parts outside the CDR3, the full variable domain is NAGVMQNPRHLVRRRGQEARLRCSPMKGHSHVYWYRQLPEEGLKFMVYLQKENIIDESGMPKERFSAEFPKEGPSILRIQQVVRGDSAAYFCASSTDTLRADTQYFGPGTRLTVL.

This clone was observed a single time. The CDR3 is CASSQGPGGLALGADTQYF. The DNA for the CDR3 is TGCGCCAGCAGCCAAGGACCGGGGGGACTAGCGTTGGGAGCAGATACGCAGTATTTT. This chain connects TRBV4-1 to TRBJ2-3, with TRBD2 identical over 10 bases. Trimming cost V 1 base and J 4 bases; bases outside gene matches: 14. The CDR3 spans 19 residues. Germline lookup yields CDR1 MGHRA and CDR2 YSYEKL.

V and J are TRBV30 and TRBJ2-5; D not resolved. Germline values: CDR1 GTSNPN, CDR2 SVGIG (reference sequence). The V end lost 0 bases, the J end lost 3 bases, and 5 bases lay between the germline ends. The CDR3 extends over 12 amino acids. The DNA of the CDR3 is TGTGCCTGGAGTGTTGTCGAAGAGACCCAGTACTTC. This gives the protein CAWSVVEETQYF.

This clone was counted a few times. V usage is TRBV6-5 and J usage is TRBJ2-7, with TRBD2 matching over 9 bases. The CDR3 is 16 residues long. Looked up from germline, CDR1 is MNHEY and CDR2 is SVGAGI. J lost 6 bases, V lost 0 bases, and 9 bases had no gene match. The CDR3 here is CASSYSRVAGASEQYF. CDR3 nucleotides: TGTGCCAGCAGTTACTCCCGGGTAGCGGGAGCTTCCGAGCAGTACTTC.

To note about this clone: The identical CDR3 is also encoded by other nucleotide sequences in the sample. The chain employs TRBV7-2 and TRBJ2-5; perhaps TRBD1 as D (5 bases). Deletions cut 1 base from V and 2 bases from J, with 8 bases between. This CDR3 has 14 amino acids. Germline CDR1 SGHTA, CDR2 FQGNSA. The CDR3 bases are TGTGCCAGCAGCTTAGGCAGGGCACAAGAGACCCAGTACTTC. Its protein product is CASSLGRAQETQYF.